A single sample is the source of the 30 T cell receptor beta chains below, sequenced in a study of CD8+ T cells in alopecia areata. RNA, once extracted, was reverse transcribed into cDNA for use as the sequencing template. Assay used: immunoSEQ multiplex PCR; TCRdb lists only in-frame clones, some missing. Listed for the sample are about 19,000 clones, none seen a single time. Cutaneous lymph nodes were pooled and cells sorted by CD4, CD8alpha, NKG2D, NKG2ACE and more. Sequencing input: CD8+ T cells sorted from a lymph node. The receptor source for this set is a C3H/HeJ mouse with alopecia areata. MHC haplotype here: H2-k.

Remarks on this clone: Gene names follow the mouse nomenclature. The DNA ends 4 residues before the CDR3 does, and the rest of the CDR3 is filled in from the germline J gene. This rearrangement joins TRBV19 to TRBJ2-5; 8 bases map to TRBD1. This CDR3 comprises 13 residues. Germline V gene data show CDR1 as FNHDT and CDR2 as SITEND (reference sequence). The chain's CDR3 is CASSRQGRDTQYF. CDR3 DNA (partial): TGTGCCAGCAGCAGACAGGGGAGAGAC.

In its sample, this clone was seen many times. Germline and genes here are mouse. The read stops 4 residues short of the end of the CDR3; the missing end is completed from the germline J gene. The chain couples TRBV13-3 to TRBJ1-2; weak D call: TRBD1 (6 bases). In germline, CDR1 is NNHDY, CDR2 SYVADS. This CDR3 is built from 15 residues. V was shortened by 0 bases and J by 0 bases, with 9 bases between the two germline ends. Incomplete CDR3 DNA: TGTGCCAGCAGTGATGTGGGGGGGCCAAACTCC. Its translation: CASSDVGGPNS. The entire CDR3 reads CASSDVGGPNSDYTF.

Only a few counts were recorded for this clone. The translated DNA and TCRdb's protein are not identical at residue 11; the protein here was translated from the DNA. Gene names denote mouse genes. The read halts 3 residues ahead of the CDR3 end, with the missing end drawn from the germline J gene. The genes are TRBV19 and TRBJ1-3; 8 bases are shared with TRBD1. The CDR3 contains 14 residues. CDR1 and CDR2 (germline): FNHDT, SITEND (reference sequence). V lost 3 bases to trimming and J lost 4 bases; unmatched junction nucleotides: 3. The DNA read from the CDR3 is TGTGCCAGCAGTACCCGGGACAGGGGAAATACG. It yields the protein CASSTRDRGNT. The whole CDR3 sequence reads CASSTRDRGNTLYF. Filled out from reference TRBV19 and TRBJ1-3, the complete variable domain reads GGIITQTPKFLIGQEGQKLTLKCQQNFNHDTMYWYRQDSGKGLRLIYYSITENDLQKGDLSEGYDASREKKSSFSLTVTSAQKNEMAVFLCASSTRDRGNTLYFGEGSRLIVV.

This clone was counted many times. Germline and genes here are mouse. Coverage ceases 4 residues before the CDR3 finishes, and the germline J gene fills in the end. V is TRBV1 and J is TRBJ1-1, with D perhaps TRBD1 (6 bases). Germline V gene data show CDR1 as NSQYPW and CDR2 as LRSPGD (reference sequence). V lost 4 bases and J lost 0, with 9 bases in between. The CDR3 sequence is 14 residues long. The CDR3 bases that were read are TGCACCTGCAGTGTGGACAGTGCAAACACA. This encodes CTCSVDSANT. The CDR3 in its entirety is CTCSVDSANTEVFF.

There are many counts of this clone. Gene names and germline match the mouse. The read stops 4 residues short of the end of the CDR3; the missing end is completed from the germline J gene. The chain carries TRBV17 and TRBJ2-2; TRBD1 matches 8 bases. With 1 base clipped from V and 2 bases from J, the junction kept 0 bases outside the gene matches. CDR1 MNHDT and CDR2 YYDKIL come from the germline V gene. The CDR3 spans 15 residues. The CDR3 spells CASSRGTGNTGQLYF. The CDR3 DNA, read in part, is TGTGCTAGCAGTAGAGGGACAGGGAACACCGGG. Looking up the rest from reference TRBV17 and TRBJ2-2 gives the full variable domain: DTTVKQNPRYKLARVGKPVNLICSQTMNHDTMYWYQKKPNQAPKLLLFYYDKILNREADTFEKFQSSRPNNSFCSLYIGSAGLEYSAMYLCASSRGTGNTGQLYFGEGSKLTVL.

This clone has ten or more counts. Gene names and germline match the mouse. The read halts 4 residues ahead of the CDR3 end, with the missing end drawn from the germline J gene. This rearrangement joins TRBV13-3 to TRBJ2-5; 10 bases line up with TRBD2. V lost 4 bases to trimming and J lost 2 bases; unmatched junction nucleotides: 4. Germline values: CDR1 NNHDY, CDR2 SYVADS. The length of the CDR3 is 15 residues. CDR3 sequence reads: CASSLDWGIQDTQYF. The sequenced part of the CDR3 DNA is TGTGCCAGCAGTCTGGACTGGGGGATCCAAGAC. Drawing the rest from reference TRBV13-3 and TRBJ2-5, the complete variable domain is EAAVTQSPRSKVAVTGGKVTLSCHQTNNHDYMYWYRQDTGHGLRLIHYSYVADSTEKGDIPDGYKASRPSQENFSLILELASLSQTAVYFCASSLDWGIQDTQYFGPGTRLLVL.

This clone was observed many times. Here the gene names and germline are mouse. The read finishes 4 residues shy of the CDR3 end, and the germline J gene is used to complete it. The gene calls are TRBV1 and TRBJ2-5, with D possibly being TRBD1 or TRBD2 (6 bases each). The CDR3 runs 14 residues. The germline V and J ends were trimmed by 1 base and 2 bases, with 7 bases remaining between them. Germline CDR1 NSQYPW, CDR2 LRSPGD (reference sequence). The CDR3 DNA, read in part, is TGCACCTGCAGTGCAGGGGGGCGCCAAGAC. This sequence encodes CTCSAGGRQD. The whole CDR3 protein reads CTCSAGGRQDTQYF.

This clone was counted ten times or more. Mouse gene names apply. Read data end 4 residues before the CDR3 end; the end is taken from the germline J gene. V gene TRBV13-3 combines with J gene TRBJ1-1; possibly TRBD1 for D (5 bases). Trimming stripped 8 bases from V and 0 bases from J, with 8 bases between. Per the germline V gene, CDR1 is NNHDY and CDR2 is SYVADS. This CDR3 has 12 residues. The part of the CDR3 DNA that was read is TGTGCCAGGGACAATGCAAACACA. Translating gives CARDNANT. The entire CDR3 reads CARDNANTEVFF.

The sample holds many counts of this clone. Genes and germline are mouse. The CDR3 is cut off 4 residues early in the read; its end comes from the germline J gene. The chain employs TRBV13-3 and TRBJ2-7; 8 nucleotides agree with TRBD2. Germline assignment: CDR1 NNHDY and CDR2 SYVADS. The CDR3 is 11 residues long. CDR3 sequence: CASRTGDEQYF. CDR3 DNA, as far as it was read: TGTGCCAGCAGGACTGGGGAT.

A note on this clone: Gene and germline names: mouse. The read halts 4 residues ahead of the CDR3 end, with the missing end drawn from the germline J gene. The chain employs TRBV13-1 and TRBJ2-7, with 12 bases fitting TRBD2. The V gene end was trimmed by 3 bases and the J gene end by 0 bases; junction bases not matched to a gene: 1. The germline CDR1 and CDR2 sequences are NSHNY and SYGAGN. This CDR3 is built from 15 residues. CDR3 sequence: CASSGTGGDSYEQYF. The CDR3 bases that were read are TGTGCCAGCAGTGGGACTGGGGGGGACTCCTAT.

This clone was counted only a few times. Genes and germline come from the mouse. Incomplete CDR3 DNA: TGTGCCAGCGGTGCGGCAGGGAGGGAC. It specifies CASGAAGRD. The whole CDR3 is CASGAAGRDTQYF. The gene calls are TRBV13-2 and TRBJ2-5; D is perhaps TRBD1 (5 bases). The read is 4 residues too short to cover the CDR3 end, so that end is filled in from the germline J gene. The CDR3 runs 13 residues. In germline, CDR1 is NNHNN, CDR2 SYGAGS (reference sequence).

This clone appeared many times. Gene names are the mouse ones. The read is 4 residues too short to cover the CDR3 end, so that end is filled in from the germline J gene. The chain has TRBV1 and TRBJ2-4; the match to TRBD1 covers 8 bases. This CDR3 region has 15 residues. Looked up from germline, CDR1 is NSQYPW and CDR2 is LRSPGD (reference sequence). After removal of 0 bases from V and 3 bases from J, the junction contained 2 bases not matched to a gene. CDR3 loop: CTCSADRDRQNTLYF. The DNA read from the CDR3 is TGCACCTGCAGTGCAGATCGGGACAGGCAAAAC. The variable domain in full, completed from reference TRBV1 and TRBJ2-4, reads VTLLEQNPRWRLVPRGQAVNLRCILKNSQYPWMSWYQQDLQKQLQWLFTLRSPGDKEVKSLPGADYLATRVTDTELRLQVANMSQGRTLYCTCSADRDRQNTLYFGAGTRLSVL.

About this clone itself: Mouse germline and gene names are used. From the germline J gene comes the end of the CDR3, since the read stops 4 residues before it. V usage is TRBV16 and J usage is TRBJ1-1; 8 nucleotides align to TRBD1. The CDR3 loop spans 13 amino acids. The V gene's germline CDR1 is SGHSA and CDR2 FRNQAP. The CDR3 sequence is CASSLDRGPEVFF. The part of the CDR3 DNA that was read is TGTGCAAGCAGCCTCGACAGGGGACCA. Based on the CDR3 plus reference TRBV16 and TRBJ1-1, the full variable domain is NAGVIQTPRHKVTGKGQEATLWCEPISGHSAVFWYRQTIVQGLEFLTYFRNQAPIDDSGMPKERFSAQMPNQSHSTLKIQSTQPQDSAVYLCASSLDRGPEVFFGKGTRLTVV.

This clone was counted many times. The protein recorded in TCRdb does not match the translated DNA at residue 14; the protein presented here comes from translating the DNA. The germline and genes are mouse ones. The read falls 3 residues short of the CDR3 end, and the missing part is taken from the germline J gene. The chain combines TRBV16 with TRBJ1-3, with TRBD1 matching over 11 bases. Trimming at V came to 4 bases and at J to 0 bases, leaving 5 bases not matched to a gene. Germline CDR1 SGHSA, CDR2 FRNQAP. This CDR3 has 17 residues. This CDR3 reads CASSSGTGGNSGNTLYF. The covered CDR3 bases are TGTGCAAGCAGCTCCGGGACAGGGGGGAATTCTGGAAATACG.

As concerns this clone: Gene names denote mouse genes. Read coverage stops 4 residues before the CDR3 terminus; the germline J gene supplies the remainder. V usage is TRBV13-1 and J usage is TRBJ2-5; TRBD2 matches at 9 bases. V gave up 3 bases and J gave up 0 bases; unmatched junction bases: 5. Germline V lookup: CDR1 NSHNY, CDR2 SYGAGN. The CDR3 contains 16 residues. The sequenced CDR3 bases are TGTGCCAGCAGTGCCCGACTGGGGGATAACCAAGAC. Translating gives CASSARLGDNQD. The whole CDR3 is CASSARLGDNQDTQYF.

This clone occurred a few times. Gene names and germline refer to mouse. The read stops 4 residues short of the end of the CDR3; the missing end is completed from the germline J gene. The chain carries TRBV13-3 and TRBJ2-7; tentative D call: TRBD1 (8 bases). The CDR3 has 14 amino acids. Germline V gene sequence: CDR1 NNHDY, CDR2 SYVADS. Incomplete CDR3 DNA: TGTGCCAGCAGGCCTAACAGGGGGGGGTAT. It yields the protein CASRPNRGGY. The complete CDR3 protein is CASRPNRGGYEQYF.

This clone was seen only a few times. Any gene name here is a mouse gene name. The CDR3 goes on 4 residues after the read ends, and that part is filled in from the germline J gene. The rearrangement uses TRBV1 and TRBJ1-2, with TRBD1 matching 12 bases. From germline, CDR1 is NSQYPW and CDR2 LRSPGD (reference sequence). The CDR3 is made up of 14 amino acids. The CDR3 region is CTCSAGTGGDDYTF. CDR3 bases read: TGCACCTGCAGTGCCGGGACAGGGGGCGAC.

This clone was counted only a few times. Mouse germline and gene names are used. The sequence runs out 4 residues before the end of the CDR3; the remainder is reconstructed from the germline J gene. The chain couples TRBV13-2 to TRBJ2-3; D call uncertain. The V and J ends lost 1 base and 0 bases respectively, with 6 bases between them. The CDR3 is made up of 14 amino acids. Germline lookup yields CDR1 NNHNN and CDR2 SYGAGS (reference sequence). CDR3 protein: CASGDLQSAETLYF. The DNA read from the CDR3 is TGTGCCAGCGGTGATCTCCAGAGTGCAGAA.

Remarks on this clone: All gene names here are mouse names. The read falls 4 residues short of the CDR3 end, and the missing part is taken from the germline J gene. The J gene is TRBJ1-1, the V gene TRBV19; TRBD1 matches at 8 bases. Germline V gene lookup returns CDR1 FNHDT and CDR2 SITEND (reference sequence). The V gene end was trimmed by 5 bases and the J gene end by 0 bases; junction bases not matched to a gene: 3. The CDR3 has 14 amino acids. The CDR3 bases that were read are TGTGCCAGCAGCATGGACAGGGCAAACACA. It specifies CASSMDRANT. The full CDR3 protein is CASSMDRANTEVFF.

Turning to this clone: Genes here carry mouse names. Here the CDR3 reads CASSDALGTGGAETLYF. Incomplete CDR3 DNA: TGTGCCAGCAGTGATGCACTGGGGACAGGGGGTGCAGAA. V gene TRBV13-3 combines with J gene TRBJ2-3; 10 bases fit TRBD1. Coverage ceases 4 residues before the CDR3 finishes, and the germline J gene fills in the end. The V and J ends lost 0 bases and 1 base, in that order; junction bases with no gene match: 5. In germline, CDR1 is NNHDY, CDR2 SYVADS. There are 17 residues in the CDR3.

Concerning this clone itself: All gene names here are mouse names. The read halts 4 residues ahead of the CDR3 end, with the missing end drawn from the germline J gene. V is TRBV1 and J is TRBJ2-7, with a weak D call TRBD2 (5 bases). Germline assignment: CDR1 NSQYPW and CDR2 LRSPGD (reference sequence). The germline V and J ends were trimmed by 0 bases and 0 bases, with 15 bases remaining between them. The CDR3 contains 17 residues. This chain's CDR3 is CTCSADPGWESSYEQYF. The CDR3 bases that were read are TGCACCTGCAGTGCAGATCCCGGCTGGGAGAGCTCCTAT.

There are a few counts of this clone. These gene names are mouse names. From the germline J gene comes the end of the CDR3, since the read stops 4 residues before it. The chain has TRBV5 and TRBJ2-3; the match to TRBD1 covers 9 bases. Germline CDR1 LGHNA, CDR2 YNLKQL (reference sequence). This CDR3 spans 15 amino acids. The V and J ends lost 3 bases and 0 bases, in that order; junction bases with no gene match: 1. The CDR3 is CASSQGQGSAETLYF. Partial CDR3 DNA: TGTGCCAGCAGCCAGGGACAGGGAAGTGCAGAA.

This clone has ten or more counts. Gene names refer to mouse genes. The CDR3 extends 4 residues past the end of the read, so its final part is completed from the germline J gene. The chain recombines TRBV13-3 with TRBJ1-1; 9 nucleotides match TRBD1. This CDR3 comprises 15 residues. Germline CDR1 NNHDY, CDR2 SYVADS. With V trimmed by 2 bases and J by 3 bases, 5 bases remained unmatched. The DNA read from the CDR3 is TGTGCCAGCAGTGAGGTGGGACAGGGTGACACA. Translated: CASSEVGQGDT. In full, the CDR3 is CASSEVGQGDTEVFF.

This clone was seen ten or more times. Genes and germline are mouse. From the germline J gene comes the end of the CDR3, since the read stops 4 residues before it. V gene TRBV13-3 combines with J gene TRBJ2-1; TRBD1 matches 9 bases. V trimming: 3 bases; J trimming: 0 bases; junction bases outside the gene matches: 7. Germline V gene data show CDR1 as NNHDY and CDR2 as SYVADS. The CDR3 loop spans 17 amino acids. CDR3 amino acids: CASSGTGEGLNYAEQFF. The covered CDR3 bases are TGTGCCAGCAGTGGGACAGGGGAGGGTCTTAACTATGCT.

This clone was recorded a few times. Genes and germline come from the mouse. Read sequence stops 4 residues before the CDR3 end, and the germline J gene provides the missing end. The chain employs TRBV19 and TRBJ2-5; 9 nucleotides match TRBD1. This CDR3 comprises 14 residues. Germline loops: CDR1 FNHDT, CDR2 SITEND (reference sequence). The CDR3 is CASSPGTGKDTQYF. The CDR3 bases that were read are TGTGCCAGCAGTCCCGGGACAGGGAAAGAC.

On this clone itself: Genes here carry mouse names. The read stops 4 residues short of the end of the CDR3; the missing end is completed from the germline J gene. This rearrangement joins TRBV13-3 to TRBJ2-5; 9 bases map to TRBD2. CDR3 length equals 15 residues. Germline V CDR1 and CDR2: NNHDY, SYVADS. The junction had 2 bases not matched to a gene; V was cut back by 1 base and J by 2 bases. CDR3 DNA (partial): TGTGCCAGCAGTGATAACTGGGGGGCCCAAGAC. As protein: CASSDNWGAQD. The whole CDR3 sequence reads CASSDNWGAQDTQYF.

This clone was counted many times. Gene names refer to mouse genes. The CDR3 end is not reached by the read, which stops 4 residues before it; the germline J gene fills it in. The chain employs TRBV13-3 and TRBJ2-3; TRBD1 agrees at 8 bases. The CDR3 totals 16 residues. Germline V gene sequence: CDR1 NNHDY, CDR2 SYVADS. The junction had 5 bases not matched to a gene; V was cut back by 1 base and J by 1 base. The CDR3 loop reads CASSDRQGYGAETLYF. The sequenced part of the CDR3 DNA is TGTGCCAGCAGTGATCGACAGGGGTACGGTGCAGAA.

This clone was seen a handful of times. TCRdb lists a protein that is different at residue 12 from the translated DNA; the protein given here uses the DNA translation. Gene names refer to mouse genes. Coverage ceases 3 residues before the CDR3 finishes, and the germline J gene fills in the end. This chain connects TRBV1 to TRBJ1-6, with a possible D match to TRBD1 (6 bases). TRBJ1-6 is treated as an ORF (open reading frame) with a function not yet certain. In germline, CDR1 is NSQYPW, CDR2 LRSPGD (reference sequence). The CDR3 has 15 residues. Trimming stripped 0 bases from V and 5 bases from J, with 8 bases between. The part of the CDR3 DNA that was read is TGCACCTGCAGTGCAGAGGACAGAAATAATTCGCCC. Its translation is CTCSAEDRNNSP. From start to end, the CDR3 is CTCSAEDRNNSPLYF.

Ten or more counts support this clone. Mouse names are used for the genes. The CDR3 sequence is CASSPTNSDYTF. The covered CDR3 bases are TGTGCCAGCAGTCCCACAAACTCC. This rearrangement joins TRBV13-3 to TRBJ1-2; D gene ambiguous. The missing CDR3 end, 4 residues past where the read stops, is filled in from the germline J gene. Between the trimmed V and J ends, which lost 4 bases and 0 bases, there was a span of 4 bases. Germline values: CDR1 NNHDY, CDR2 SYVADS. The CDR3 has 12 amino acids.

This clone occurred a few times. Gene names and germline match the mouse. Read sequence stops 4 residues before the CDR3 end, and the germline J gene provides the missing end. The chain joins TRBV16 to TRBJ2-7; 9 bases are a match to TRBD2. V was clipped by 2 bases and J by 3 bases; unmatched bases: 5. Germline assignment: CDR1 SGHSA and CDR2 FRNQAP. The CDR3 consists of 15 residues. The sequenced CDR3 bases are TGTGCAAGCAGCTTAACGGACTGGGGCCACTAT. Its protein product is CASSLTDWGHY. The full CDR3 is CASSLTDWGHYEQYF.